This TCR beta chain was identified in a study of Ad26.COV2.S vaccination and SARS-CoV-2 variants. Across the whole study: The donor was enrolled in the Ad26.COV2.S arm of the COV1001 trial. Intramuscularly, Ad26.COV2.S was given either once or twice, 56 days apart.

This CDR3 has 15 amino acids. Germline values: CDR1 SEHNR, CDR2 FQNEAQ (reference sequence). After removal of 0 bases from V and 7 bases from J, the junction contained 4 bases not matched to a gene. Study-wide results and caveats: Non-spike TCR breadth did not differ much between vaccine and placebo recipients.

Treatment reported: roughly 19 received Ad26.COV2.S at low or high dose, single or two shots; several received placebo; per-sample allocation not given. The samples date from day 63 after the first vaccine or placebo injection. Boston provided a donor who was an adult aged 18-55 years. The method was immunoSEQ multiplex PCR; TCRdb's version includes in-frame clones alone and lacks a portion of them. The table shows 350,000 to 400,000 clones, with around nine tenths occurring only once. A word on this clone: Its antigen is currently unknown.

The source is a person between 18 and 60 years old who received the Ad26.COV2.S COVID-19 vaccine or a placebo. Source: peripheral blood, taken in a trial of Ad26.COV2.S vaccine versus placebo. V gene TRBV7-9 combines with J gene TRBJ1-2; TRBD1 matches at 11 bases. The CDR3 protein is CASSLAGGQGAGYTF. CDR3 coding DNA: TGTGCCAGCAGCTTAGCTGGCGGACAGGGGGCTGGCTACACCTTC.